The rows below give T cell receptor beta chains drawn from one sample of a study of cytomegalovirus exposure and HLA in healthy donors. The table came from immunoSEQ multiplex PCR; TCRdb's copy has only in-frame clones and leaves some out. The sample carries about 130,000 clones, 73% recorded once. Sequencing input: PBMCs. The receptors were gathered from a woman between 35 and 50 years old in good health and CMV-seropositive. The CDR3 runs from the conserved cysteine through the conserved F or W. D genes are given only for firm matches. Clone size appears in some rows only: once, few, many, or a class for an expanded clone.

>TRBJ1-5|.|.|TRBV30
CAWSVLGQEPQHF
TGTGCCTGGAGTGTACTCGGCCAGGAGCCCCAGCATTTT
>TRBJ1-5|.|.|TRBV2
CASSEWDTQNQPQHF
TGTGCCAGCAGTGAATGGGACACACAGAATCAGCCCCAGCATTTT
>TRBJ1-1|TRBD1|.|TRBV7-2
CASTRQGAGTEAFF
TGTGCCAGCACCCGACAGGGGGCGGGCACTGAAGCTTTCTTT
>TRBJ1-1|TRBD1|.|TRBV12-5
CASGPGTGEAFF
TGTGCTAGTGGACCCGGGACAGGTGAAGCTTTCTTT
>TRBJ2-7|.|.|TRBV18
CASSPQGDSYYEQYF
TGTGCCAGCTCACCACAAGGCGACTCCTACTACGAGCAGTACTTC
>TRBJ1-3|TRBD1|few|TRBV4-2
CASSQDSFGTAELSGNTIYF
TGTGCCAGCAGCCAAGATTCTTTTGGGACAGCCGAACTCTCTGGAAACACCATATATTTT
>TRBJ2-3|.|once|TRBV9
CASSVDEGGQRADTQYF
TGTGCCAGCAGCGTAGATGAGGGGGGACAGAGAGCAGATACGCAGTATTTT
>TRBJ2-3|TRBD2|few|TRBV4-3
CASSQARRLAGRTDTQYF
TGCGCCAGCAGCCAAGCTAGGAGACTAGCGGGAAGAACAGATACGCAGTATTTT
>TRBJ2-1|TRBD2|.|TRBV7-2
CASSSPRPLAGDNEQFF
TGTGCCAGCAGCTCACCCCGCCCCCTAGCGGGGGACAATGAGCAGTTCTTC
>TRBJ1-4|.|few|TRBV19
CASSQGTATNEKLFF
TGTGCCAGTAGTCAGGGGACGGCAACTAATGAAAAACTGTTTTTT
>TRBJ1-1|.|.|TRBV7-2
CASSQGWGVEAFF
TGTGCCAGCAGCCAAGGGTGGGGGGTTGAAGCTTTCTTT
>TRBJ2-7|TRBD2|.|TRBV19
CASKGAGGLSDEQYF
TGTGCCAGTAAAGGAGCGGGGGGGCTGTCCGACGAGCAGTACTTC
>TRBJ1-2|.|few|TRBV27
CASSLIGGGNYGYTF
TGTGCCAGCAGTTTAATAGGTGGGGGGAACTATGGCTACACCTTC
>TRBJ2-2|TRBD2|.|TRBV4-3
CASSQAGAGGPGGELFF
TGCGCCAGCAGTCAAGCGGGGGCGGGAGGGCCGGGCGGGGAGCTGTTTTTT
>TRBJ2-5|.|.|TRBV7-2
CASSLTGKQETQYF
TGTGCCAGCAGCCTGACTGGAAAACAAGAGACCCAGTACTTC
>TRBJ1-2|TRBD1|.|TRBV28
CASSGGQGWYGYTF
TGTGCCAGCAGCGGCGGACAGGGATGGTATGGCTACACCTTC
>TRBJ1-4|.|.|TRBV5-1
CASSLARTAGEKLFF
TGCGCCAGCAGCTTGGCCCGAACCGCAGGTGAAAAACTGTTTTTT
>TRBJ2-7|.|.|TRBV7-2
CASSLSRYEQYF
TGTGCCAGCAGCTTATCGCGCTACGAGCAGTACTTC
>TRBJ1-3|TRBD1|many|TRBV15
CATSSRTGDGNTIYF
TGTGCCACCAGCTCACGGACAGGGGATGGAAACACCATATATTTT
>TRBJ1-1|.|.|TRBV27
CASTPRGIMNTEAFF
TGTGCCAGCACTCCCCGGGGAATCATGAACACTGAAGCTTTCTTT
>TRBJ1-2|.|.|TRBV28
CASSLNQIRYGYTF
TGTGCCAGCAGTTTAAATCAGATCCGCTATGGCTACACCTTC
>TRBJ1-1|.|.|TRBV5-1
CASNRDNMNTEAFF
TGCGCCAGCAACCGGGACAACATGAACACTGAAGCTTTCTTT
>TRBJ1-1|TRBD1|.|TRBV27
CASFWTGSGNTEAFF
TGTGCCAGCTTCTGGACAGGGTCGGGGAACACTGAAGCTTTCTTT
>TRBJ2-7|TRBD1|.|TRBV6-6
CASSPLRDSSNEQYF
TGTGCCAGCAGTCCCCTTCGGGACAGCTCTAACGAGCAGTACTTC
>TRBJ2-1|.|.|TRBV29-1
CSLGLSYNEQFF
TGCAGCCTCGGACTATCCTACAATGAGCAGTTCTTC
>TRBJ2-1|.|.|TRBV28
CASSLRKLEQFF
TGTGCCAGCAGTTTAAGAAAACTAGAGCAGTTCTTC
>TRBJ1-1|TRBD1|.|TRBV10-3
CAIRGTGGGTEAFF
TGTGCCATCAGGGGGACAGGGGGGGGAACTGAAGCTTTCTTT
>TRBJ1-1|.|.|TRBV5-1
CASSLDTGITEAFF
TGCGCCAGCAGCTTGGACACAGGGATCACTGAAGCTTTCTTT
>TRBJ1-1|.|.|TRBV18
CASSPIRGNTEAFF
TGTGCCAGCTCACCAATAAGGGGGAACACTGAAGCTTTCTTT
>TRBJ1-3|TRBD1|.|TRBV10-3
CAISVTGTGNTIYF
TGTGCCATCAGCGTGACAGGGACTGGAAACACCATATATTTT
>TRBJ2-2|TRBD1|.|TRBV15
CATSRPTGSGELFF
TGTGCCACCAGCAGACCGACAGGGTCCGGGGAGCTGTTTTTT
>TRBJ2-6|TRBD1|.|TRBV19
CASRGQYSGANVLTF
TGTGCCAGTAGGGGACAGTACTCTGGGGCCAACGTCCTGACTTTC
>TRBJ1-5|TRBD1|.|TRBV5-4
CASSPDRGDQPQHF
TGTGCCAGCAGCCCTGACAGGGGTGATCAGCCCCAGCATTTT
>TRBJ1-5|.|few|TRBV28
CASSLVRGPASNQPQHF
TGTGCCAGCAGTTTAGTCAGGGGACCGGCTAGCAATCAGCCCCAGCATTTT
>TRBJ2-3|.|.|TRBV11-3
CASSSRAPRGTDTQYF
TGTGCCAGCAGCTCGAGGGCCCCGCGGGGCACAGATACGCAGTATTTT
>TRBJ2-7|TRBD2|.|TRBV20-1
CSAGREEQYF
TGCAGTGCTGGGAGGGAAGAGCAGTACTTC
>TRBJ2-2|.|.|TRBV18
CASSPINTGELFF
TGTGCCAGCTCACCTATCAACACCGGGGAGCTGTTTTTT
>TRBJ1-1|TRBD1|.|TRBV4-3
CASSQVRDRDDTEAFF
TGCGCCAGCAGCCAAGTCCGGGACAGGGATGACACTGAAGCTTTCTTT
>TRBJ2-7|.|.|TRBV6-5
CASRIGYEQYF
TGTGCCAGCAGGATCGGCTACGAGCAGTACTTC
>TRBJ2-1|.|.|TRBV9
CASSVTSGSYNEQFF
TGTGCCAGCAGCGTAACCAGCGGCTCCTACAATGAGCAGTTCTTC
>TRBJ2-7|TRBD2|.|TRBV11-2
CASSRNTGTSGVPYEQYF
TGTGCCAGCAGCCGCAACACGGGGACTAGCGGTGTGCCCTACGAGCAGTACTTC
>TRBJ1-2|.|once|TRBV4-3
CASSQDSQGTYGYTF
TGCGCCAGCAGCCAAGATTCCCAGGGGACCTATGGCTACACCTTC
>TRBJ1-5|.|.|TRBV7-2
CASSHSDGAQHF
TGTGCCAGCAGCCATTCGGACGGGGCCCAGCATTTT
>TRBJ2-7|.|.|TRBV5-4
CASSGMKPGLLPSYEQYF
TGTGCCAGCAGCGGCATGAAACCGGGACTCCTACCATCATACGAGCAGTACTTC
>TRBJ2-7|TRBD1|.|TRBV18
CASSWTGSYEQYF
TGTGCCAGCTCCTGGACAGGGAGCTACGAGCAGTACTTC
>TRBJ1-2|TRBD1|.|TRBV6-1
CASSEGLRRAGGPYNYGYTF
TGTGCCAGCAGTGAAGGGCTGCGTCGGGCAGGGGGCCCCTACAACTATGGCTACACCTTC
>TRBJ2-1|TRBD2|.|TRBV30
CAWSIRTSGGGEQFF
TGTGCCTGGAGCATAAGGACTAGCGGGGGTGGTGAGCAGTTCTTC
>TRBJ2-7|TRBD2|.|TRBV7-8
CASNKLATSSYEQYF
TGTGCCAGCAATAAACTAGCGACGAGCTCCTACGAGCAGTACTTC
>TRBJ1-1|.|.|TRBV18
CASSPGSSEAFF
TGTGCCAGCTCACCAGGGAGTTCTGAAGCTTTCTTT
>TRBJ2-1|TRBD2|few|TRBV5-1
CASNPYEREGPLSSYNEQFF
TGCGCCAGCAACCCTTATGAGCGGGAGGGTCCTCTGAGCTCCTACAATGAGCAGTTCTTC
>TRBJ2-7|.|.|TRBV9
CASSVGGEPYEQYF
TGTGCCAGCAGCGTAGGGGGGGAACCCTACGAGCAGTACTTC
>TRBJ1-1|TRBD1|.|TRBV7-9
CASSLQGAEAFF
TGTGCCAGCAGCTTACAGGGGGCTGAAGCTTTCTTT
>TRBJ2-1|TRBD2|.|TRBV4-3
CASSQQAGGTYNEQFF
TGCGCCAGCAGCCAACAAGCGGGGGGTACCTACAATGAGCAGTTCTTC
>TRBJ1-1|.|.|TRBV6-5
CASLSHGRGNTEAFF
TGTGCCAGCCTGTCGCATGGCCGGGGGAACACTGAAGCTTTCTTT
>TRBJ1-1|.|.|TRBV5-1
CASSLANTNTEAFF
TGCGCCAGCAGCTTGGCCAACACAAACACTGAAGCTTTCTTT
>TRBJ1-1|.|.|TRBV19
CASSIANRALNTEAFF
TGTGCCAGTAGTATAGCCAACAGGGCCCTGAACACTGAAGCTTTCTTT